This T cell receptor (beta chain) was recorded in a study of blood T cell repertoires in COVID-19. Libraries were prepared by immunoSEQ multiplex PCR; TCRdb keeps only in-frame clonotypes and omits some of them. Of about 84,000 clones in the sample, 80% to 90% were seen once. Germline loops: CDR1 SQVTM, CDR2 ANQGSEA. Losses at the gene ends were 6 bases for V and 6 bases for J; bases not matched to a gene: 13. The CDR3 extends over 15 amino acids. This clone was seen a handful of times. This clonotype was sampled from a man older than 75 with active or convalescent COVID-19. The sample was peripheral blood. This chain uses TRBV29-1 with TRBJ2-3; TRBD1 matches at 9 bases. The CDR3 loop is CSVATGGTGYDTQYF. The CDR3 nucleotides read TGCAGCGTAGCCACCGGAGGGACAGGGTACGATACGCAGTATTTT.